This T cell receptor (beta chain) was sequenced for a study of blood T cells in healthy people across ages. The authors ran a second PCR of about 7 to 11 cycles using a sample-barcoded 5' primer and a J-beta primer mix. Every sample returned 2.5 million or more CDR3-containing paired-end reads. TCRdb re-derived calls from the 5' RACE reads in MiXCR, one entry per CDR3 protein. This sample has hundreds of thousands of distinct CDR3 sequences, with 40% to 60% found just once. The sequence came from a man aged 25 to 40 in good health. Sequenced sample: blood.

CDR3 DNA: TGCAGTGCTAGGGAGGACAGTGAAGCTTTCTTT. The encoded protein is CSAREDSEAFF. The V call is TRBV20-1, the J call TRBJ1-1; perhaps TRBD1 as D (6 bases). The length of the CDR3 is 11 residues. Germline assignment: CDR1 DFQATT and CDR2 SNEGSKA (reference sequence). V lost 3 bases and J lost 7, with 9 bases in between.